The 10 T cell receptor beta chains presented below share a single source sample, sequenced in a study of T-cell memory formation after mild COVID-19. Using its own MiXCR run on the 5' RACE reads, TCRdb lists one record per CDR3 protein. The sample includes under 200,000 distinct CDR3 sequences, roughly 11% of them seen just once. The sample consisted of PBMCs or a T cell subset sorted from them (not recorded which). Every receptor here comes from a young man who had mild COVID-19 (a few samples of this study predate the infection). Cell type and time point are not known.

CDR3 in amino acids: CASSPAGVETQYF. DNA of the CDR3: TGTGCCAGCTCACCAGCAGGGGTGGAGACCCAGTACTTC. The chain is built from TRBV18 and TRBJ2-5; tentatively, D is TRBD1 (6 bases). The V and J ends lost 2 bases and 5 bases respectively, with 9 bases between them. Germline lookup yields CDR1 KGHSH and CDR2 LQKENI. The CDR3 extends over 13 amino acids.

Only a few counts were recorded for this clonotype. This chain links TRBV20-1 with TRBJ1-2; no reliable D call. The V and J ends lost 3 bases and 4 bases respectively, with 9 bases between them. The CDR3 has 12 amino acids. The germline V gene encodes CDR1 DFQATT and CDR2 SNEGSKA (reference sequence). The CDR3 protein is CSARAGIYGYTF. CDR3 nucleotides: TGCAGTGCTAGGGCGGGGATCTATGGCTACACCTTC.

Many counts were recorded for this clonotype. The V call is TRBV5-6, the J call TRBJ2-1, with 7 bases that match TRBD2. The CDR3 sequence is 13 residues long. Trimming took 1 base from V and 8 from J; bases not matched to a gene: 3. Germline CDR1 SGHDT, CDR2 YYEEEE. CDR3 sequence (DNA): TGTGCCAGCAGCTTGATACGGGGGGATGAGCAGTTCTTC. It translates to CASSLIRGDEQFF.

The chain couples TRBV20-1 to TRBJ2-4; no reliable D call. Between the trimmed V and J ends, which lost 0 bases and 5 bases, there was a span of 11 bases. CDR1 is DFQATT and CDR2 is SNEGSKA in the germline V gene (reference sequence). The CDR3 has 14 amino acids. The CDR3 is CSAREGIYENIQYF. In DNA form, the CDR3 reads TGCAGTGCTAGAGAAGGGATCTACGAAAACATTCAGTACTTC.

V and J are TRBV4-3 and TRBJ1-6, with D possibly matching TRBD1 (6 bases). V was clipped by 3 bases and J by 8 bases, with 14 bases between them. The length of the CDR3 is 15 residues. Germline lookup yields CDR1 LGHNA and CDR2 YSLEER. The CDR3 nucleotides are TGCGCCAGCAGCCATCTCGACAGGCGGGATTCACCCCTCCACTTT. Translating it yields CASSHLDRRDSPLHF.

The chain combines TRBV29-1 with TRBJ1-5; D remains unclear. Germline CDR1 SQVTM, CDR2 ANQGSEA. Trimming shortened V by 7 bases and J by 0 bases, and 25 bases separated the two germline ends. This CDR3 is built from 18 residues. The CDR3 region has the DNA TGCAGCGAGCCCTCGGGCAGATTTAAACCTTATAGCAATCAGCCCCAGCATTTT. It is translated as CSEPSGRFKPYSNQPQHF.

A few counts support this clonotype. The V and J genes are TRBV7-8 and TRBJ1-6; D not resolved. Trimming stripped 1 base from V and 7 bases from J, with 5 bases between. The germline gives CDR1 SGHVS, CDR2 FQNEAQ. CDR3 length: 13 residues. The CDR3 loop is CASSLVDNSPLHF. The CDR3 nucleotides are TGTGCCAGCAGCTTAGTCGACAATTCACCCCTCCACTTT.

This clonotype was counted at least ten times. The rearrangement links TRBV6-6 to TRBJ2-3, with 9 bases identical to TRBD1. Per germline, CDR1 MNHNY and CDR2 SVGAGI (reference sequence). This CDR3 has 17 residues. V was clipped by 2 bases and J by 2 bases; unmatched bases: 8. The CDR3 is CASSYPATGGPTDTQYF. In nucleotides, the CDR3 is TGTGCCAGCAGTTACCCCGCGACAGGGGGGCCCACAGATACGCAGTATTTT.

The gene calls are TRBV14 and TRBJ1-6, with D unresolved. CDR1 and CDR2 (germline): SGHDN, FVKESK. The CDR3 spans 13 residues. Trimming took off 1 base at V and 8 bases at J, with 6 bases between the two ends. The DNA of the CDR3 is TGTGCCAGCAGCCAAGTCGAGTATTCACCCCTCCACTTT. This encodes CASSQVEYSPLHF.

This clonotype has more than one count but fewer than ten. The chain is built from TRBV20-1 and TRBJ2-7; the D is unclear. This CDR3 has 11 amino acids. Trimming took off 6 bases at V and 4 bases at J, with 10 bases between the two ends. Germline CDR1 is DFQATT and CDR2 is SNEGSKA (reference sequence). The DNA for the CDR3 is TGCAGTGCGCTGATAGGGTACGAGCAGTACGTC. It translates to CSALIGYEQYV.